Listed below are T cell receptor beta chains from one sample, sequenced in a study of blood T cell repertoires in COVID-19. Measured with immunoSEQ multiplex PCR; TCRdb has only the in-frame clones, and not every one. The data show some 20,000 clones, with about 86% seen just once and approximately 11% held by the top ten. What was sequenced was peripheral blood. Receptors were obtained from a human donor in a cohort sampled during active COVID-19. CDR3s leave out the opening cysteine and the closing phenylalanine or tryptophan. Fields, in order: V gene, D gene, J gene, CDR3 protein. A D gene is named only where the DNA matches it firmly.

TRBV4-1	NA	TRBJ1-5	ASSPQERDNQPQH
TRBV4-2	NA	TRBJ2-1	ASSQDQGVSSYNEQF
TRBV9	NA	TRBJ1-4	ASSPPGEGIEKLF
TRBV30	NA	TRBJ2-7	AWSRDSPEQY
TRBV27	NA	TRBJ2-7	ASNNLASPYEQY
TRBV25-1	NA	TRBJ1-2	ASSEGRVRGYT
TRBV14	NA	TRBJ1-1	ASSLRAGTLYTEAF
TRBV30	NA	TRBJ2-7	AWGRVSEQY
TRBV25-1	TRBD1	TRBJ1-1	ASSTGANTEAF
TRBV18	NA	TRBJ2-7	ASSRLYGGEDEQY
TRBV2	TRBD2	TRBJ2-3	ASSGASGEKRGSTDTQY
TRBV3-1/TRBV3-2	TRBD2	TRBJ2-1	ASSQDWSGSGNEQF
TRBV5-1	NA	TRBJ1-1	ASTLRGQLNTEAF
TRBV19	NA	TRBJ1-2	ASISDTWGYGYT
TRBV2	NA	TRBJ2-7	ASSPRVYEQY
TRBV28	NA	TRBJ1-5	ASSLGVGGPQH
TRBV12-3/TRBV12-4	NA	TRBJ2-5	ASRTDWQETQY
TRBV5-1	NA	TRBJ2-6	ASNIYGGGANVLT
TRBV10-1	NA	TRBJ1-5	AGVGVLNQPQH
TRBV3-1/TRBV3-2	TRBD2	TRBJ2-4	ASSQDSAIGLAGGKNIQY
TRBV6-5	TRBD1	TRBJ1-2	ASKTGGGGYT
TRBV5-4	TRBD1	TRBJ2-7	ASSSGQVAHEQY
TRBV7-8	TRBD2	TRBJ2-2	ASSLGASGTNTGELF
TRBV11-3	TRBD2	TRBJ2-3	ASSWGLAGGPDTQY
TRBV6-1	NA	TRBJ2-2	ASSDGRTTPFGELF
TRBV19	TRBD1	TRBJ2-1	ASSIAPGGSSYNEQF
TRBV19	NA	TRBJ2-1	ASRRTFFSYNEQF
TRBV7-3	TRBD2	TRBJ2-1	ASHIGQRESVEQF
TRBV30	NA	TRBJ2-1	AWSVTILTGVNEQF
TRBV15	TRBD1	TRBJ2-3	ASRSQGETDTQY
TRBV19	TRBD1	TRBJ1-3	ASTRTGGNTIY
TRBV4-1	TRBD2	TRBJ2-3	ASSPGLAGTDTQY
TRBV2	TRBD1	TRBJ2-5	ASSRQGVPQETQY
TRBV4-1	NA	TRBJ2-1	ASSQGANEQF
TRBV27	TRBD1	TRBJ1-4	ASSRQGANEKLF
TRBV11-3	TRBD1	TRBJ2-1	ASSSGTGLYNEQF
TRBV18	NA	TRBJ1-3	ASSPLTGSGNTIY
TRBV19	NA	TRBJ1-5	ASSPRDSSNQPQH
TRBV12-5	TRBD2	TRBJ2-2	ASGLVPGRGTGELF
TRBV6-1	NA	TRBJ2-7	ASSEGRGQY